A selection of T cell receptor beta chains follows, all from one sample in a study of early T cells in non-severe SARS-CoV-2 infection. In TCRdb, the 5' RACE reads were re-called with MiXCR into one record per CDR3 protein. The sample consists of more than 25,000 distinct CDR3 sequences, about 4.6% of them appearing once. The source was whole blood, collected at baseline. The origin of the receptors is an adult who was a healthcare worker with PCR-confirmed SARS-CoV-2 infection or an uninfected control (not recorded which). Each CDR3 is given with its conserved first and last residue. D genes are given only for firm matches. Clone size is given as once, few, many, or a class for an expanded clone.

D | size | J | V | CDR3 | DNA
NA | many | TRBJ2-2 | TRBV25-1 | CASSELSDTRTGELFF | TGTGCCAGCAGTGAATTGTCAGATACAAGAACCGGGGAGCTGTTTTTT
TRBD2 | many | TRBJ2-7 | TRBV7-8 | CASSSSGLVYEQYF | TGTGCCAGCAGCTCATCTGGACTAGTATACGAGCAGTACTTC
NA | many | TRBJ2-1 | TRBV12-3/TRBV12-4 | CASSRSGARRSYNEQFF | TGTGCCAGCAGTAGGAGTGGGGCCCGAAGGAGTTACAATGAGCAGTTCTTC
NA | many | TRBJ2-3 | TRBV2 | CASSQQGTVFTDTQYF | TGTGCCAGCAGTCAACAGGGTACGGTCTTCACAGATACGCAGTATTTT
NA | many | TRBJ2-1 | TRBV7-9 | CASSLKFF | TGTGCCAGCAGCCTAAAGTTCTTC
NA | many | TRBJ2-1 | TRBV18 | CASSPPVVPVNEQFF | TGTGCCAGCTCACCACCGGTTGTCCCAGTCAATGAGCAGTTCTTC
NA | many | TRBJ2-1 | TRBV14 | CASSRGIGNEQFF | TGTGCCAGCAGCCGGGGAATAGGCAATGAGCAGTTCTTC
NA | many | TRBJ2-1 | TRBV21-1 | CASSKAPGTSGSIIDEQFF | TGTGCCAGCAGCAAAGCGCCCGGGACTAGCGGGAGTATAATCGATGAGCAGTTCTTC
TRBD2 | many | TRBJ2-5 | TRBV18 | CASSPLAGAQETQYF | TGTGCCAGCTCACCTCTAGCGGGAGCCCAAGAGACCCAGTACTTC
NA | many | TRBJ2-5 | TRBV19 | CASRREETQYF | TGTGCCAGTAGACGAGAAGAGACCCAGTACTTC